This T cell receptor (beta chain) was documented in a study of blood T cell repertoires in COVID-19. In the study overall: Spain, Italy and the United States supplied samples that represented acute and convalescent COVID-19.

Patients from Seattle were sampled longitudinally, starting during active infection. From germline, CDR1 is SGHNT and CDR2 YYREEE (reference sequence). After removal of 5 bases from V and 7 bases from J, the junction contained 5 bases not matched to a gene. The CDR3 length is 13 residues. The assay was immunoSEQ multiplex PCR, and TCRdb's table has in-frame clones only and misses some. The data hold about 200,000 clones, with around four fifths observed a single time. The sequenced material came from peripheral blood. J is TRBJ1-4 and V is TRBV5-4, with 7 bases that match TRBD1. This clonotype was sampled from a man in his sixties with COVID-19, enrolled during active disease. The CDR3 is CASSYPGGEKLFF. CDR3 sequence (DNA): TGTGCCAGCAGTTACCCAGGGGGTGAAAAACTGTTTTTT.